A selection of T cell receptor beta chains follows, all from one sample in a study of cytomegalovirus exposure and HLA in healthy donors. Assay used: immunoSEQ multiplex PCR; TCRdb lists only in-frame clones, some missing. This repertoire shows 90,000 to 150,000 clones, around 89% found once; its top ten account for 1.5% to 2%. The material sequenced was PBMCs. These receptors were taken from a young man in good health and CMV-seronegative. Each CDR3 is given with its conserved first and last residue. The order of the fields is clone size, V gene, D gene, J gene, CDR3 protein, CDR3 DNA. A D gene is named only where the DNA matches it firmly. Part of the rows lack a size; the others show once, few, many or a class for expanded clones.

-	TRBV5-4	-	TRBJ1-2	CASHGNSGYTF	TGTGCCAGCCATGGTAACTCTGGCTACACCTTC
-	TRBV14	-	TRBJ2-1	CASSQRISGNEQFF	TGTGCCAGCAGCCAAAGAATCTCAGGTAATGAGCAGTTCTTC
-	TRBV5-1	TRBD1	TRBJ1-2	CASRDRDRVNVGYTF	TGCGCCAGCAGAGACCGGGACAGGGTTAATGTGGGCTACACCTTC
-	TRBV30	-	TRBJ1-2	CAWSVHTDSRYTF	TGTGCCTGGAGTGTACATACAGATTCTCGCTACACCTTC
-	TRBV10-1	TRBD2	TRBJ2-1	CASSERLAGGPNNEQFF	TGCGCCAGCAGTGAGAGACTAGCGGGAGGGCCAAACAATGAGCAGTTCTTC
few	TRBV13	-	TRBJ2-7	CASSSQIYEQYF	TGTGCCAGCAGCTCCCAGATCTACGAGCAGTACTTC
once	TRBV5-1	-	TRBJ1-1	CASSLDYMNTEAFF	TGCGCCAGCAGCTTAGATTACATGAACACTGAAGCTTTCTTT
-	TRBV5-1	-	TRBJ2-3	CASSQTGQRFTDTQYF	TGCGCCAGCAGCCAAACAGGACAGAGATTCACAGATACGCAGTATTTT
-	TRBV5-1	TRBD2	TRBJ2-1	CASSSGLDLNEQFF	TGCGCCAGCAGCTCGGGACTAGACCTCAATGAGCAGTTCTTC
once	TRBV7-2	TRBD1	TRBJ1-5	CASSFLAGTVSQPQHF	TGTGCCAGCAGCTTCTTGGCCGGGACAGTTAGCCAGCCCCAGCATTTT
-	TRBV4-1	TRBD2	TRBJ2-3	CASSQRLAGRLRHTDTQYF	TGCGCCAGCAGCCAAAGACTAGCGGGCCGTCTACGACACACAGATACGCAGTATTTT
-	TRBV4-1	-	TRBJ2-2	CASSSSGRPGELFF	TGCGCCAGCAGCTCCTCAGGGCGACCCGGGGAGCTGTTTTTT
once	TRBV6-5	-	TRBJ1-6	CASSYLAGVNSPLHF	TGTGCCAGCAGTTACTTAGCAGGGGTCAATTCACCCCTCCACTTT
-	TRBV6-6	-	TRBJ1-2	CASSYSVQGQYGYTF	TGTGCCAGCAGTTACTCCGTCCAGGGACAATATGGCTACACCTTC
-	TRBV18	-	TRBJ2-5	CASSPSETQYF	TGTGCCAGCTCACCATCTGAGACCCAGTACTTC
-	TRBV5-4	TRBD2	TRBJ2-7	CASSATSGSLYYEQYF	TGTGCCAGCAGTGCCACTAGCGGGAGCTTATACTACGAGCAGTACTTC
-	TRBV7-9	-	TRBJ2-2	CASSPRGQKNTGELFF	TGTGCCAGCAGCCCCCGCGGACAAAAGAACACCGGGGAGCTGTTTTTT
once	TRBV7-2	TRBD2	TRBJ2-2	CASSFSPGLASNTGELFF	TGTGCCAGCAGCTTCTCTCCGGGACTAGCGTCGAACACCGGGGAGCTGTTTTTT
-	TRBV30	-	TRBJ1-2	CAWNSNRAPDGYTF	TGTGCCTGGAACTCTAACAGGGCCCCTGATGGCTACACCTTC
-	TRBV5-1	TRBD1	TRBJ2-1	CASSAPETGVNEQFF	TGCGCCAGCAGCGCCCCAGAGACAGGGGTCAATGAGCAGTTCTTC
-	TRBV6-5	TRBD1	TRBJ2-7	CASRRDREHSYEQYF	TGTGCCAGCAGACGAGACAGGGAACACTCCTACGAGCAGTACTTC
-	TRBV29-1	-	TRBJ1-1	CSVDRGNTEAFF	TGCAGCGTTGACCGGGGAAACACTGAAGCTTTCTTT
-	TRBV30	TRBD1	TRBJ2-5	CAWGDSSWYF	TGTGCCTGGGGGGACAGTTCTTGGTACTTC
-	TRBV2	-	TRBJ1-1	CASGQYRDGTEAFF	TGTGCCAGCGGTCAATACAGGGATGGCACTGAAGCTTTCTTT
-	TRBV19	TRBD2	TRBJ2-6	CASSGGSSGANVLTF	TGTGCCAGTAGCGGGGGGAGCTCTGGGGCCAACGTCCTGACTTTC
-	TRBV6-5	TRBD1	TRBJ1-5	CASSFDRDLTQPQHF	TGTGCCAGCAGTTTCGACAGGGATCTTACTCAGCCCCAGCATTTT
-	TRBV20-1	-	TRBJ2-1	CSARRQFVEFF	TGCAGTGCTAGACGACAGTTTGTTGAGTTCTTC
-	TRBV4-3	-	TRBJ1-2	CASSQDPCIYGYTF	TGCGCCAGCAGCCAAGATCCGTGTATATATGGCTACACCTTC
once	TRBV10-3	-	TRBJ2-3	CAIRGSGDTQYF	TGTGCCATCAGAGGAAGCGGAGATACGCAGTATTTT
-	TRBV27	-	TRBJ1-5	CASSFIGGRQPQHF	TGTGCCAGCAGTTTTATCGGGGGGCGTCAGCCCCAGCATTTT
-	TRBV7-2	TRBD1	TRBJ1-2	CASGTGDSRYGYTF	TGTGCCAGCGGGACTGGGGACAGCAGATATGGCTACACCTTC
-	TRBV7-8	-	TRBJ2-2	CASSPRGTDTGELFF	TGTGCCAGCAGCCCACGGGGGACAGATACCGGGGAGCTGTTTTTT
-	TRBV25-1	TRBD1	TRBJ1-2	CASRDREGDGYTF	TGTGCCAGCAGAGACAGGGAAGGAGATGGCTACACCTTC
few	TRBV7-2	TRBD1	TRBJ2-7	CASNPRGTRTSYEQYF	TGTGCCAGCAACCCCAGGGGGACACGTACTTCCTACGAGCAGTACTTC
-	TRBV27	-	TRBJ1-2	CASSKGGRGPANYGYTF	TGTGCCAGCAGCAAAGGGGGGCGGGGGCCCGCTAACTATGGCTACACCTTC
-	TRBV5-1	-	TRBJ1-5	CASSLGTENQPQHF	TGCGCCAGCAGCTTGGGGACAGAAAATCAGCCCCAGCATTTT
-	TRBV30	-	TRBJ1-5	CAWSTLLGDQPQHF	TGTGCCTGGTCGACGTTACTCGGAGATCAGCCCCAGCATTTT
-	TRBV29-1	-	TRBJ1-1	CSVRDTEAFF	TGCAGCGTTCGCGACACTGAAGCTTTCTTT
-	TRBV6-5	TRBD1	TRBJ1-4	CASNRQGANEKLFF	TGTGCCAGCAACAGACAGGGGGCTAATGAAAAACTGTTTTTT
-	TRBV9	TRBD2	TRBJ2-1	CASSVGGGDEQFF	TGTGCCAGCAGCGTAGGTGGGGGGGACGAGCAGTTCTTC
-	TRBV19	-	TRBJ2-7	CASSITDSAYEQYF	TGTGCCAGTAGTATAACAGACAGCGCCTACGAGCAGTACTTC
-	TRBV25-1	-	TRBJ1-1	CASLNYWSTEAFF	TGTGCCAGCCTCAACTATTGGAGCACTGAAGCTTTCTTT
-	TRBV6-1	-	TRBJ1-5	CASSEVGRRYSNQPQHF	TGTGCCAGCAGTGAAGTTGGCAGGAGGTATAGCAATCAGCCCCAGCATTTT
-	TRBV30	-	TRBJ1-1	CAWSWRKEAFF	TGTGCCTGGAGTTGGCGGAAGGAAGCTTTCTTT
-	TRBV6-5	TRBD2	TRBJ2-3	CASSYSTGGGTDTQYF	TGTGCCAGCAGTTACTCGACGGGGGGGGGCACAGATACGCAGTATTTT